This TCR beta chain was captured by sequencing in a study of cytomegalovirus exposure and HLA in healthy donors. Overall study results and limits: On later analysis, the bulk of CMV-associated TCR beta chains appeared to be HLA-restricted. Earlier analysis looked at TCR beta V segments, and most were productive about 90% or about 30% of the time.

V was trimmed by 2 bases and J by 1 base, leaving 16 bases between them. Germline CDR1 is SGHKS and CDR2 is YYEKEE (reference sequence). The CDR3 runs 16 residues. The study ran its PCR with 60 Vbeta and 13 Jbeta primers. The repertoire was sequenced with immunoSEQ multiplex PCR; TCRdb's copy has only in-frame clones and lacks some. The data hold about 190,000 clones, with about three quarters observed a single time. A note on this clone: As yet, its antigen is unknown.

This sequence joins TRBV5-5 and TRBJ2-7; weak D call: TRBD1 (6 bases). The sequenced material came from PBMCs. The TCR comes from a woman aged 35 to 49 in good health and CMV-seronegative. CDR3 nucleotide sequence: TGTGCCAGCAGCTTAACAGGGATTGAGATTTCCTACGAGCAGTACTTC. Translated: CASSLTGIEISYEQYF.